These 2 T cell receptor beta chains originate from one sample sequenced in a study of cytomegalovirus exposure and HLA in healthy donors. The PCR ran on 60 Vbeta and 13 Jbeta primers. TCRdb's table, derived via immunoSEQ multiplex PCR, lists solely in-frame clones and lacks some. The table lists 150,000 to 200,000 clones, approximately 81% of them singletons. The sequencing sample was made of PBMCs. The receptor set was obtained from a young man in good health and CMV-seropositive.

The CDR3 protein is CASSRRTVNTEAFF. CDR3 sequence (DNA): TGTGCCAGCAGCCGACGGACAGTAAACACTGAAGCTTTCTTT. This rearrangement joins TRBV7-2 to TRBJ1-1; perhaps TRBD1 as D (6 bases). The germline V and J ends were trimmed by 5 bases and 2 bases, with 12 bases remaining between them. Looked up from germline, CDR1 is SGHTA and CDR2 is FQGNSA. The length of the CDR3 is 14 residues.

The CDR3 loop reads CASSTGVGNQPQHF. As DNA, the CDR3 is TGTGCCAGTAGTACCGGGGTCGGCAATCAGCCCCAGCATTTT. The rearrangement uses TRBV19 and TRBJ1-5, with D unclear. The germline V gene has CDR1 LNHDA and CDR2 SQIVND (reference sequence). Trimming pared 4 bases from V and 2 bases from J, leaving 9 bases between. The CDR3 spans 14 residues.